This is a list of T cell receptor beta chains from one sample in a study of cytomegalovirus exposure and HLA in healthy donors. Repertoires were generated with immunoSEQ multiplex PCR, while TCRdb's copy carries only in-frame clones and drops some. The sample yields 150,000 to 250,000 clones, roughly 77% seen once. The sample taken for sequencing was PBMCs. These receptors all stem from a woman younger than 45 in good health and CMV-seronegative. CDR3s include the opening cysteine and the closing phenylalanine or tryptophan. The order of the fields is D gene, V gene, clone size, J gene, CDR3 DNA, CDR3 protein. The D gene is left open where the match is weak. Not all rows give a size; the values are once, few, many and, for expanded clones, a class.

d_call: TRBD2
v_call: TRBV30
clone_size: -
j_call: TRBJ2-5
cdr3_nt: TGTGCCTGGAGTATGGCTAGCGGGGGCCGAGAGACCCAGTACTTC
cdr3_aa: CAWSMASGGRETQYF

d_call: -
v_call: TRBV28
clone_size: -
j_call: TRBJ1-2
cdr3_nt: TGTGCCAGCAGTTGGCCCGGGGGGACCTATGGCTACACCTTC
cdr3_aa: CASSWPGGTYGYTF

d_call: -
v_call: TRBV2
clone_size: -
j_call: TRBJ2-7
cdr3_nt: TGTGCCAGCAGTGAGGGGGGGGCAGGCTCCTACGAGCAGTACTTC
cdr3_aa: CASSEGGAGSYEQYF

d_call: -
v_call: TRBV29-1
clone_size: few
j_call: TRBJ1-1
cdr3_nt: TGCAGCGTGTCCCCTGGGCAGTTTGAAGCTTTCTTT
cdr3_aa: CSVSPGQFEAFF

d_call: -
v_call: TRBV30
clone_size: few
j_call: TRBJ1-2
cdr3_nt: TGTGCCTGGAGTGTACAGACTAACTATGGCTACACCTTC
cdr3_aa: CAWSVQTNYGYTF

d_call: TRBD1
v_call: TRBV30
clone_size: -
j_call: TRBJ2-7
cdr3_nt: TGTGCCTGGAGAATGCAGGGGGCGGGGGAGCAGTACTTC
cdr3_aa: CAWRMQGAGEQYF

d_call: TRBD2
v_call: TRBV5-1
clone_size: -
j_call: TRBJ2-7
cdr3_nt: TGCGCCAGCAGCATCCAGCGGGGGACCTACGAGCAGTACTTC
cdr3_aa: CASSIQRGTYEQYF

d_call: -
v_call: TRBV28
clone_size: -
j_call: TRBJ1-1
cdr3_nt: TGTGCCAGCTCACGCTCGGGGGGGACTGAAGCTTTCTTT
cdr3_aa: CASSRSGGTEAFF

d_call: TRBD2
v_call: TRBV11-2
clone_size: -
j_call: TRBJ2-7
cdr3_nt: TGTGCCAGCACCATGAGCGGACTAGCGAGAGCCTACGAGCAGTACTTC
cdr3_aa: CASTMSGLARAYEQYF

d_call: -
v_call: TRBV2
clone_size: -
j_call: TRBJ1-1
cdr3_nt: TGTGCCAGCAGTGAGGGAGGGGGCACTGAAGCTTTCTTT
cdr3_aa: CASSEGGGTEAFF

d_call: TRBD2
v_call: TRBV5-1
clone_size: few
j_call: TRBJ2-7
cdr3_nt: TGCGCCAGCAGCACTGGGCGGGAGAACCGCGACGAGCAGTACTTC
cdr3_aa: CASSTGRENRDEQYF

d_call: -
v_call: TRBV18
clone_size: -
j_call: TRBJ1-5
cdr3_nt: TGTGCCAGCTCACCACTTGGGGAGGGCCGCAATCAGCCCCAGCATTTT
cdr3_aa: CASSPLGEGRNQPQHF

d_call: TRBD2
v_call: TRBV6-1
clone_size: -
j_call: TRBJ2-2
cdr3_nt: TGTGCCAGCAGTGAAGAGGGTCTACTAGCGGGAAGTGTCGCCGGGGAGCTGTTTTTT
cdr3_aa: CASSEEGLLAGSVAGELFF

d_call: -
v_call: TRBV9
clone_size: -
j_call: TRBJ2-2
cdr3_nt: TGTGCCAGCAGTGGACAGACCTACACCGGGGAGCTGTTTTTT
cdr3_aa: CASSGQTYTGELFF

d_call: -
v_call: TRBV6-1
clone_size: -
j_call: TRBJ2-3
cdr3_nt: TGTGCCAGCAGTCCTGGACAGTTCAGGACAGATACGCAGTATTTT
cdr3_aa: CASSPGQFRTDTQYF

d_call: TRBD1
v_call: TRBV15
clone_size: -
j_call: TRBJ2-7
cdr3_nt: TGTGCCACCAGCAGAGAACAGGGGAGCTCCTACGAGCAGTACTTC
cdr3_aa: CATSREQGSSYEQYF

d_call: -
v_call: TRBV7-3
clone_size: -
j_call: TRBJ2-1
cdr3_nt: TGTGCCAGCCTAGGGCAGGGCGCCGACAATGAGCAGTTCTTC
cdr3_aa: CASLGQGADNEQFF

d_call: TRBD1
v_call: TRBV7-9
clone_size: -
j_call: TRBJ2-2
cdr3_nt: TGTGCCAGCAGCTTAGAGAGGGGGCGCGCCGGGGAGCTGTTTTTT
cdr3_aa: CASSLERGRAGELFF

d_call: TRBD1
v_call: TRBV6-5
clone_size: -
j_call: TRBJ1-5
cdr3_nt: TGTGCCAGCAGGAGGTCGACAGGGAGCAATCAGCCCCAGCATTTT
cdr3_aa: CASRRSTGSNQPQHF

d_call: TRBD1
v_call: TRBV28
clone_size: -
j_call: TRBJ1-2
cdr3_nt: TGTGCCAGCAGGGGGACAGGCCAAGTCTATGGCTACACCTTC
cdr3_aa: CASRGTGQVYGYTF

d_call: -
v_call: TRBV6-5
clone_size: -
j_call: TRBJ1-1
cdr3_nt: TGTGCCAGCAGTTGGAGGGTTTCGAGCACTGAAGCTTTCTTT
cdr3_aa: CASSWRVSSTEAFF

d_call: -
v_call: TRBV6-5
clone_size: -
j_call: TRBJ1-2
cdr3_nt: TGTGCCATCAGTGCAGGCCCTAACTATGGCTACACCTTC
cdr3_aa: CAISAGPNYGYTF

d_call: -
v_call: TRBV28
clone_size: -
j_call: TRBJ1-6
cdr3_nt: TGTGCCAGCAGTTTGTCTTCCACACGGGGTTCACCCCTCCACTTT
cdr3_aa: CASSLSSTRGSPLHF

d_call: -
v_call: TRBV6-5
clone_size: -
j_call: TRBJ2-3
cdr3_nt: TGTGCCAGCAGTTCTAGGTTCGGAGATACGCAGTATTTT
cdr3_aa: CASSSRFGDTQYF

d_call: -
v_call: TRBV11-2
clone_size: -
j_call: TRBJ1-4
cdr3_nt: TGTGCCAGCAGCTTACTTTCTACAACTAATGAAAAACTGTTTTTT
cdr3_aa: CASSLLSTTNEKLFF

d_call: -
v_call: TRBV30
clone_size: many
j_call: TRBJ1-2
cdr3_nt: TGTGCCTGGGGGACACTGCTGGACTATGGCTACACCTTC
cdr3_aa: CAWGTLLDYGYTF

d_call: TRBD2
v_call: TRBV7-3
clone_size: -
j_call: TRBJ2-7
cdr3_nt: TGTGCCAGCAGCTTAGCTGGTAGGTCCGGGGGGGAGCAGTACTTC
cdr3_aa: CASSLAGRSGGEQYF

d_call: -
v_call: TRBV2
clone_size: -
j_call: TRBJ2-1
cdr3_nt: TGTGCCAGCAGTCCCCCTCGCAAGAGGTCCGGTGGGAATGAGCAGTTCTTC
cdr3_aa: CASSPPRKRSGGNEQFF

d_call: -
v_call: TRBV5-4
clone_size: few
j_call: TRBJ2-1
cdr3_nt: TGTGCCAGCAGCGGGGGGACTGTGGTGACGGGGAATGAGCAGTTCTTC
cdr3_aa: CASSGGTVVTGNEQFF

d_call: TRBD2
v_call: TRBV5-5
clone_size: -
j_call: TRBJ2-7
cdr3_nt: TGTGCCAGCAGCCCGGCGCCGGGACTAGCGTCTTACGAGCAGTACTTC
cdr3_aa: CASSPAPGLASYEQYF

d_call: -
v_call: TRBV6-1
clone_size: -
j_call: TRBJ1-1
cdr3_nt: TGTGCCAGCAGGGCGCTTACAGTGAACACTGAAGCTTTCTTT
cdr3_aa: CASRALTVNTEAFF

d_call: -
v_call: TRBV12-5
clone_size: -
j_call: TRBJ1-1
cdr3_nt: TGTGCTAGTGGTTTAGATTCAGGGAATGAAGCTTTCTTT
cdr3_aa: CASGLDSGNEAFF

d_call: -
v_call: TRBV7-2
clone_size: -
j_call: TRBJ1-5
cdr3_nt: TGTGCCAGCAGCTCCCGGGGGGGTCATCAGCCCCAGCATTTT
cdr3_aa: CASSSRGGHQPQHF

d_call: TRBD1
v_call: TRBV9
clone_size: -
j_call: TRBJ2-3
cdr3_nt: TGTGCCAGCAGCCTCAGGTCCCTCGGGACAGGGGACCACCGCACAGATACGCAGTATTTT
cdr3_aa: CASSLRSLGTGDHRTDTQYF

d_call: TRBD1
v_call: TRBV6-4
clone_size: -
j_call: TRBJ1-2
cdr3_nt: TGTGCCAGCAGCCCCGGACAGGGAGCGGGCTACACCTTC
cdr3_aa: CASSPGQGAGYTF

d_call: TRBD2
v_call: TRBV5-1
clone_size: -
j_call: TRBJ2-3
cdr3_nt: TGCGCCAGCAGCTTGGAGGGTAGCGGGGGGGCCCCAGATACGCAGTATTTT
cdr3_aa: CASSLEGSGGAPDTQYF

d_call: -
v_call: TRBV2
clone_size: -
j_call: TRBJ2-1
cdr3_nt: TGTGCCAGCAGTCTGACTGATAGCTCCTACAATGAGCAGTTCTTC
cdr3_aa: CASSLTDSSYNEQFF

d_call: -
v_call: TRBV6-1
clone_size: -
j_call: TRBJ1-2
cdr3_nt: TGTGCCAGCAGTGCCAGGGGCGCCGATGGCTACACCTTC
cdr3_aa: CASSARGADGYTF

d_call: TRBD2
v_call: TRBV30
clone_size: -
j_call: TRBJ2-1
cdr3_nt: TGTGCCTGGAGTCCACCGGGGGGCTCCTACAATGAGCAGTTCTTC
cdr3_aa: CAWSPPGGSYNEQFF

d_call: -
v_call: TRBV5-4
clone_size: -
j_call: TRBJ1-1
cdr3_nt: TGTGCCAGCAGACCTGGCGGGCGGAGGAACACTGAAGCTTTCTTT
cdr3_aa: CASRPGGRRNTEAFF

d_call: TRBD2
v_call: TRBV5-1
clone_size: -
j_call: TRBJ2-1
cdr3_nt: TGCGCCAGCAGCTTGGTCGGGCGCGGGAGAAGGGTTAATGAGCAGTTCTTC
cdr3_aa: CASSLVGRGRRVNEQFF

d_call: -
v_call: TRBV7-9
clone_size: -
j_call: TRBJ1-4
cdr3_nt: TGTGCCAGCAGCTTACAAGCGATGGTGGCTAATGAAAAACTGTTTTTT
cdr3_aa: CASSLQAMVANEKLFF

d_call: TRBD2
v_call: TRBV7-9
clone_size: -
j_call: TRBJ2-3
cdr3_nt: TGTGCCAGCAGCTTAGAAGGCGGGAGGGCAGATACGCAGTATTTT
cdr3_aa: CASSLEGGRADTQYF

d_call: -
v_call: TRBV9
clone_size: -
j_call: TRBJ2-3
cdr3_nt: TGTGCCAGCAGCGCCGGGGGAGGTGTCGATACGCAGTATTTT
cdr3_aa: CASSAGGGVDTQYF

d_call: -
v_call: TRBV5-1
clone_size: -
j_call: TRBJ1-1
cdr3_nt: TGCGCCAGCAGCTTGGTTTCAGGGGTGGTCACTGAAGCTTTCTTT
cdr3_aa: CASSLVSGVVTEAFF

d_call: TRBD1
v_call: TRBV6-4
clone_size: -
j_call: TRBJ2-1
cdr3_nt: TGTGCCAGCAGTGGGACAGGGGGCTACAATGAGCAGTTCTTC
cdr3_aa: CASSGTGGYNEQFF

d_call: -
v_call: TRBV5-1
clone_size: -
j_call: TRBJ2-7
cdr3_nt: TGCGCCAGCAGCTTGGTTGGCGGAACCCCCCACGAGCAGTACTTC
cdr3_aa: CASSLVGGTPHEQYF

d_call: TRBD1
v_call: TRBV2
clone_size: -
j_call: TRBJ1-3
cdr3_nt: TGTGCCAGCGTCAGACAGGGGGAAAACACCATATATTTT
cdr3_aa: CASVRQGENTIYF

d_call: -
v_call: TRBV10-3
clone_size: few
j_call: TRBJ1-5
cdr3_nt: TGTGCCATCAGGGCAGGACTAGGCGGCAATCAGCCCCAGCATTTT
cdr3_aa: CAIRAGLGGNQPQHF

d_call: -
v_call: TRBV13
clone_size: few
j_call: TRBJ2-3
cdr3_nt: TGTGCCAGCAGCTCCTTTAGCGCCACAGATACGCAGTATTTT
cdr3_aa: CASSSFSATDTQYF

d_call: -
v_call: TRBV28
clone_size: -
j_call: TRBJ1-1
cdr3_nt: TGTGCCAGCAGTACGACACAGAACACTGAAGCTTTCTTT
cdr3_aa: CASSTTQNTEAFF

d_call: -
v_call: TRBV7-2
clone_size: once
j_call: TRBJ1-1
cdr3_nt: TGTGCCAGCAGCTTAAATCGTTACAGGAAGAACACTGAAGCTTTCTTT
cdr3_aa: CASSLNRYRKNTEAFF